This note documents a single TCR beta chain sequence. Antigen unknown. Repertoires were generated with immunoSEQ multiplex PCR, while TCRdb's copy carries only in-frame clones and drops some. The sample yields about 100,000 clones, about nine tenths seen once. Germline V gene sequence: CDR1 SGHNT, CDR2 YYREEE (reference sequence). V lost 0 bases and J 5 bases, leaving 12 bases between the germline ends. The CDR3 is 15 amino acids. Pooling of second doses given at about 4 or about 12 weeks was done. These data come from a study of T cell responses to AZD1222 COVID-19 vaccine. Notes on the study in general: There were repertoire samples only from the period after the peak T cell response. Donors were mostly white British, more females; clonal diversity possibly underestimated.

The source material was peripheral blood, sampled 28 days after the second AZD1222 dose. V gene TRBV5-4 combines with J gene TRBJ2-1; the D is unclear. The clonotype was recovered from an adult who received the AZD1222 COVID-19 vaccine. As DNA, the CDR3 is TGTGCCAGCAGCTTGGTTAGGGCCTCGGACAATGAGCAGTTCTTC. Amino acid sequence: CASSLVRASDNEQFF. The entire variable domain, with the rest obtained from reference TRBV5-4 and TRBJ2-1, is as follows: ETGVTQSPTHLIKTRGQQVTLRCSSQSGHNTVSWYQQALGQGPQFIFQYYREEENGRGNFPPRFSGLQFPNYSSELNVNALELDDSALYLCASSLVRASDNEQFFGPGTRLTVL.